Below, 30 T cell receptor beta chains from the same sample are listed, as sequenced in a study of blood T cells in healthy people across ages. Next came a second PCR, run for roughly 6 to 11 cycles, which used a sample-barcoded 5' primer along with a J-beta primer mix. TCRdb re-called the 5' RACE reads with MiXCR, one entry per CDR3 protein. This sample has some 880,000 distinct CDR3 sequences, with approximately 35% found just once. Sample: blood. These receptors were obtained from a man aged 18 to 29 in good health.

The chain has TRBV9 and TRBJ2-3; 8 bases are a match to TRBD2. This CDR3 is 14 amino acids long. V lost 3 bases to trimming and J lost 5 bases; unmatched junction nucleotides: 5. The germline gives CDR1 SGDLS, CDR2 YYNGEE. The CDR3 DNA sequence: TGTGCCAGCAGCGGTAGCGGGGAGGGAGATACGCAGTATTTT. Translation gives CASSGSGEGDTQYF.

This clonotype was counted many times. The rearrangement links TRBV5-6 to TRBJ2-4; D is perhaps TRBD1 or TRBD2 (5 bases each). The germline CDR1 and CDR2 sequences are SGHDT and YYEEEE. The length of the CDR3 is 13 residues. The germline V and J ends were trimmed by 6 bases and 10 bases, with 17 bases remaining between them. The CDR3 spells CASTGRGTNIQYF. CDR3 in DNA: TGTGCCAGCACCGGACGAGGGACCAATATTCAGTACTTC.

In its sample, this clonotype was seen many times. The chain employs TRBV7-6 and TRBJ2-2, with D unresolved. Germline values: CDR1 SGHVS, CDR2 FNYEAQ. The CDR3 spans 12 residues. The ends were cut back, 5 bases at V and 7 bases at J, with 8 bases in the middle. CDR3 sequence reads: CASSLDVGELFF. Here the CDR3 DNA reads TGTGCCAGCAGCCTAGATGTCGGGGAGCTGTTTTTT.

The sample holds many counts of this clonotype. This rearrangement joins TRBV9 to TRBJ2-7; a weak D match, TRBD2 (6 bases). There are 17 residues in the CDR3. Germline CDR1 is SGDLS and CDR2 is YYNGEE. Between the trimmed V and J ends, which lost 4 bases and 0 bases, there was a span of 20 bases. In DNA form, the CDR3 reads TGTGCCAGCAGCTCAGATAACGGGGGATCGAGCTCCTACGAGCAGTACTTC. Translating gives CASSSDNGGSSSYEQYF. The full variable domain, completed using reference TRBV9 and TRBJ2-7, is DSGVTQTPKHLITATGQRVTLRCSPRSGDLSVYWYQQSLDQGLQFLIQYYNGEERAKGNILERFSAQQFPDLHSELNLSSLELGDSALYFCASSSDNGGSSSYEQYFGPGTRLTVT.

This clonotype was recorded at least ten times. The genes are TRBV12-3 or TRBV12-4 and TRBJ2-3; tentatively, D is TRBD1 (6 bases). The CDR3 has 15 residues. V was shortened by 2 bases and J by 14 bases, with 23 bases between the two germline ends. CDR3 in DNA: TGTGCCAGCAGTTTACTCCCGGACGGGCAGGGGAGTTTGTATTTT. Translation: CASSLLPDGQGSLYF.

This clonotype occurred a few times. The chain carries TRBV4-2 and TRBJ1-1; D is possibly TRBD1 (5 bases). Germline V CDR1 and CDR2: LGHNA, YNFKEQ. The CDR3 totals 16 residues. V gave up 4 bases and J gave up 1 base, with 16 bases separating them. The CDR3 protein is CASSPPVGESNTEAFF. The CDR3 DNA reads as TGTGCCAGCAGCCCCCCAGTAGGGGAGTCGAACACTGAAGCTTTCTTT.

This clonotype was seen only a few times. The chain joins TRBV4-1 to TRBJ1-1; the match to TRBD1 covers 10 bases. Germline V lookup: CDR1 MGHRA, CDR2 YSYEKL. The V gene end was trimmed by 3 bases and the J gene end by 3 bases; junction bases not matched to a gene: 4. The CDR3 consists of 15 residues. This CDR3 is CASSHSGTGDTEAFF. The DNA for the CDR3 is TGCGCCAGCAGCCACTCCGGGACAGGGGACACTGAAGCTTTCTTT.

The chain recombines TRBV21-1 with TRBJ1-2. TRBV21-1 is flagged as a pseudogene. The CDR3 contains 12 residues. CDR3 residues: CASSKRDGGYTF. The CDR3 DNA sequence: TGTGCCAGCAGCAAGCGGGACGGCGGCTACACCTTC.

This chain's CDR3 is CASSLAAVRANYGYTF. CDR3 sequence (DNA): TGTGCCAGCAGCTTAGCAGCCGTTCGCGCTAACTATGGCTACACCTTC. The J gene is TRBJ1-2, the V gene TRBV7-8; D is unresolved. Germline CDR1 and CDR2: SGHVS and FQNEAQ. Trimming removed 0 bases from V and 0 bases from J, with 11 bases in between. The CDR3 covers 16 residues. The entire variable domain, with the rest obtained from reference TRBV7-8 and TRBJ1-2, is as follows: GAGVSQSPRYKVAKRGQDVALRCDPISGHVSLFWYQQALGQGPEFLTYFQNEAQLDKSGLPSDRFFAERPEGSVSTLKIQRTQQEDSAVYLCASSLAAVRANYGYTFGSGTRLTVV.

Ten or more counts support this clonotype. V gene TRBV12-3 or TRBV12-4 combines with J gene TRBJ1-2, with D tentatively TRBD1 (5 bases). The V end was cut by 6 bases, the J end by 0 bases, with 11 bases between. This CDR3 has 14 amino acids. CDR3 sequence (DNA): TGTGCCAGCAGGGGGGGGGTTCCTAACTATGGCTACACCTTC. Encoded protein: CASRGGVPNYGYTF.

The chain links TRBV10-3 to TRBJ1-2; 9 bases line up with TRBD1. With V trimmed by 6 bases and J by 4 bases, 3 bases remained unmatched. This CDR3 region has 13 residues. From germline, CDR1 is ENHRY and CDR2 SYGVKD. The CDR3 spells CAISGQGTYGYTF. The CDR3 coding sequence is TGTGCCATCAGCGGACAGGGGACCTATGGCTACACCTTC.

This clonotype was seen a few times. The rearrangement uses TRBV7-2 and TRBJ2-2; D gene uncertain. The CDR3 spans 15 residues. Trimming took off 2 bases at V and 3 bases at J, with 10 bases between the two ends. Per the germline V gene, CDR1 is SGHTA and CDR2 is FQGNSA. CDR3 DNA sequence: TGTGCCAGCAGCTTACGCGGAGCCCACACCGGGGAGCTGTTTTTT. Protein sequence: CASSLRGAHTGELFF.

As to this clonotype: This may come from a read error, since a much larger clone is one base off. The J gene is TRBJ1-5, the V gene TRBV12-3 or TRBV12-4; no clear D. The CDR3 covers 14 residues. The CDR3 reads CASSLGGRNRPQHF. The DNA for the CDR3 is TGTGCCAGCAGTTTAGGTGGCAGGAATCGGCCCCAGCATTTT.

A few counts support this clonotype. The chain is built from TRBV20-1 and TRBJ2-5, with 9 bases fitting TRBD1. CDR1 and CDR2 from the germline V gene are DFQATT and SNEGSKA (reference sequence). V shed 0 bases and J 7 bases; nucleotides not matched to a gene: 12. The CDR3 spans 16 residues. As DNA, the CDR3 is TGCAGTGCTAGAGATTATTCGTCGGACAGGGGAACGACCCAGTACTTC. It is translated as CSARDYSSDRGTTQYF.

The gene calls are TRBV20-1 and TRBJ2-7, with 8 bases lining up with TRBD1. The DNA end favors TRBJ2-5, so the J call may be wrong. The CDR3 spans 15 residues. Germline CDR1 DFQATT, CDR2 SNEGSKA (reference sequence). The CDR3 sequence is CSARAGQGRGETQYF. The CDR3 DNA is TGCAGTGCTAGGGCTGGACAGGGTAGGGGGGAGACCCAGTACTTC.

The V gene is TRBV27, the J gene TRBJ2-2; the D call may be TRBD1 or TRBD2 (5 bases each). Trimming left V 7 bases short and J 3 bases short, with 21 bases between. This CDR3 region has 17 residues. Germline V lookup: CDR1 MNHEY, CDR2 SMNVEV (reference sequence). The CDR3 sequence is CASTPSRGAVYTGELFF. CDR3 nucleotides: TGTGCCAGCACCCCTTCGAGGGGTGCGGTATACACCGGGGAGCTGTTTTTT.

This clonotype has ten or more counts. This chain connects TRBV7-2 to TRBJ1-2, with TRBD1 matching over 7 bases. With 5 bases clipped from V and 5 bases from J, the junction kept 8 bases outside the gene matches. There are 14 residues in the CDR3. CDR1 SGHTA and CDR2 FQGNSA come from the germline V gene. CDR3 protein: CASSVDRVGYGYTF. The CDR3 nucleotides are TGTGCCAGCAGCGTTGACAGGGTTGGGTATGGCTACACCTTC. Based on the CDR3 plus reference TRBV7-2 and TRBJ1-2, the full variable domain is GAGVSQSPSNKVTEKGKDVELRCDPISGHTALYWYRQSLGQGLEFLIYFQGNSAPDKSGLPSDRFSAERTGGSVSTLTIQRTQQEDSAVYLCASSVDRVGYGYTFGSGTRLTVV.

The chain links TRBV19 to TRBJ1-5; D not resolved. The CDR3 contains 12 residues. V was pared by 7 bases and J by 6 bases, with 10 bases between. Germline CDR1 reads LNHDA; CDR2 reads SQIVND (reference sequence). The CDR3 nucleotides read TGTGCCAGTAACGACCTGGGTCAGCCCCAGCATTTT. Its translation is CASNDLGQPQHF.

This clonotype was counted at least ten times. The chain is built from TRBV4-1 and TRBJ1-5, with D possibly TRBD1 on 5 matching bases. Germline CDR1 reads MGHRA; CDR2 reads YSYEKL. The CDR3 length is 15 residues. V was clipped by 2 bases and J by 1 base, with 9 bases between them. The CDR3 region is CASSQRRDSNQPQHF. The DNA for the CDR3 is TGCGCCAGCAGCCAACGCCGGGACAGCAATCAGCCCCAGCATTTT.

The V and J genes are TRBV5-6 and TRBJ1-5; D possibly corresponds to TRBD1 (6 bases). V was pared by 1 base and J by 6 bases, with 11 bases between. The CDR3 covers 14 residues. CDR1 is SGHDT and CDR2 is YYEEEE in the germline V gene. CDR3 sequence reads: CASSLTGRFQPQHF. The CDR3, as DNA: TGTGCCAGCAGCTTGACAGGGAGGTTTCAGCCCCAGCATTTT. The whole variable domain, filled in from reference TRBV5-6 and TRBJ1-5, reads DAGVTQSPTHLIKTRGQQVTLRCSPKSGHDTVSWYQQALGQGPQFIFQYYEEEERQRGNFPDRFSGHQFPNYSSELNVNALLLGDSALYLCASSLTGRFQPQHFGDGTRLSIL.

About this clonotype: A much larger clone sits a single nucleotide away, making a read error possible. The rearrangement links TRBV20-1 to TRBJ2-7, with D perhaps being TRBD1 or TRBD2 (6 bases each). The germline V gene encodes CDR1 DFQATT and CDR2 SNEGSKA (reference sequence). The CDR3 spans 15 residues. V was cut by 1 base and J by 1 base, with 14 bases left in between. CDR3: CSARGEGGPSYEQYF. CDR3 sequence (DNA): TGCAGTGCTAGAGGCGAGGGGGGTCCTTCCTACGAGCAGTACTTC.

As DNA, the CDR3 is TGTGCCAGCAGCTTTGATCGGTCGGGGGGAGCTCTAAGGACCCAGTACTTC. It encodes CASSFDRSGGALRTQYF. This rearrangement joins TRBV7-2 to TRBJ2-5, with TRBD2 identical over 7 bases. J lost 7 bases, V lost 3 bases, and 17 bases had no gene match. Germline values: CDR1 SGHTA, CDR2 FQGNSA. This CDR3 comprises 17 residues.

As DNA, the CDR3 is TGCAGCGCAGGTTCTGAAGCGAGTGTCGACAGAAACTATGGCTACACCTTC. This codes for CSAGSEASVDRNYGYTF. The chain links TRBV29-1 to TRBJ1-2; tentative D call: TRBD1 (5 bases). Germline V gene sequence: CDR1 SQVTM, CDR2 ANQGSEA. CDR3 length: 17 amino acids. The germline V and J ends were trimmed by 7 bases and 2 bases, with 26 bases remaining between them.

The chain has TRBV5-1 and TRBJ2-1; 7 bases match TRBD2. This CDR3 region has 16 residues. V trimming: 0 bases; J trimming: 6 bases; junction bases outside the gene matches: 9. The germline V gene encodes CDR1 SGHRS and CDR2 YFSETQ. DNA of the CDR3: TGCGCCAGCAGCTTGGGGGGGGGAGTAGCCTCCAATGAGCAGTTCTTC. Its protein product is CASSLGGGVASNEQFF.

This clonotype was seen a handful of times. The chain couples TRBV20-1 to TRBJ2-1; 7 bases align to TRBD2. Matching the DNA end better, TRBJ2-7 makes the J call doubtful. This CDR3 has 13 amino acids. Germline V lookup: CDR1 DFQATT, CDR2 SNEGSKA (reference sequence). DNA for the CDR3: TGCAGTGGGGGGACTACCTCCTACAATGAGCAGTACTTC. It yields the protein CSGGTTSYNEQYF.

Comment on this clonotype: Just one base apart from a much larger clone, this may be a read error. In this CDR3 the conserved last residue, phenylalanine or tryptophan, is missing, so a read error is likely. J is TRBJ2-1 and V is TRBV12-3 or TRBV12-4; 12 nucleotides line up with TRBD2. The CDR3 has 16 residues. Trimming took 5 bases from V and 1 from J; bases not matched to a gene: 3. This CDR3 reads CASSTGTSGSYNEQFL. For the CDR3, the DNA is TGTGCCAGCAGTACCGGGACTAGCGGGTCCTACAATGAGCAGTTCTTA.

This CDR3 reads CASSLARDRARYEQYF. CDR3 nucleotides: TGTGCCAGCAGTTTAGCCCGGGACAGGGCTCGGTACGAGCAGTACTTC. V and J are TRBV12-3 or TRBV12-4 and TRBJ2-5, with TRBD1 matching over 9 bases. The last part of the DNA fits TRBJ2-7 better; the J call may be wrong. The CDR3 is made up of 16 amino acids.

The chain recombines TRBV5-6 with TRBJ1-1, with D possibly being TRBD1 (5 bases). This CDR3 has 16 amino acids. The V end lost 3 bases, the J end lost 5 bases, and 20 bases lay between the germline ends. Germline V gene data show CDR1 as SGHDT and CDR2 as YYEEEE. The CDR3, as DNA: TGTGCCAGCAGCTCAGTACCCGGGACCGCCCCAACTGAAGCTTTCTTT. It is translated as CASSSVPGTAPTEAFF.

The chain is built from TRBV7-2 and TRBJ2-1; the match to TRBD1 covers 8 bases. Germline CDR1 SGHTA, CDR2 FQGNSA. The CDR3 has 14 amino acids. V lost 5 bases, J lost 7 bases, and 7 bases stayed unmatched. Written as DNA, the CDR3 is TGTGCCAGCAGCGTGGACAGGGTTTGGAATGAGCAGTTCTTC. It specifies CASSVDRVWNEQFF.

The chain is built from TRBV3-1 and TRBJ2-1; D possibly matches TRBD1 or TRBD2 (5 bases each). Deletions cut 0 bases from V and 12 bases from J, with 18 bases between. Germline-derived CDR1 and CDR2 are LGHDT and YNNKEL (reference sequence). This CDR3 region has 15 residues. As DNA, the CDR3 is TGTGCCAGCAGCCAAGAGATCCCGGGGCCAGGCGGGCAGTTCTTC. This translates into CASSQEIPGPGGQFF.